Sequencing of this TCR beta chain was carried out in a study of T cells in Graves' hyperthyroidism and ophthalmopathy. General study results and limits: For ophthalmopathy, model prediction preceded onset by a median about 6.2 months.

On this clonotype itself: No antigen is known for it.

The CDR3 has 14 residues. Trimming pared 1 base from V and 6 bases from J, leaving 12 bases between. The germline V gene encodes CDR1 LGHDT and CDR2 YNNKEL (reference sequence). The investigators amplified TCR beta CDR3 regions from RNA transcripts. The HTBI primer set drove a first-round RT-PCR of the TCR CDR3. Via MiXCR, TCRdb re-called the multiplex PCR reads, giving one row per CDR3 protein. The repertoire holds about 300,000 distinct CDR3 sequences, with roughly a fifth as singletons. This receptor was identified in a man in his fifties or sixties with Graves' ophthalmopathy. V and J are TRBV3-1 and TRBJ1-1, with D perhaps TRBD1 (6 bases). Sequencing used blood. The CDR3 DNA reads TGTGCCAGCAGCCAAGCAGGTCGGGGGCCTGAAGCTTTCTTT. Its translation is CASSQAGRGPEAFF.